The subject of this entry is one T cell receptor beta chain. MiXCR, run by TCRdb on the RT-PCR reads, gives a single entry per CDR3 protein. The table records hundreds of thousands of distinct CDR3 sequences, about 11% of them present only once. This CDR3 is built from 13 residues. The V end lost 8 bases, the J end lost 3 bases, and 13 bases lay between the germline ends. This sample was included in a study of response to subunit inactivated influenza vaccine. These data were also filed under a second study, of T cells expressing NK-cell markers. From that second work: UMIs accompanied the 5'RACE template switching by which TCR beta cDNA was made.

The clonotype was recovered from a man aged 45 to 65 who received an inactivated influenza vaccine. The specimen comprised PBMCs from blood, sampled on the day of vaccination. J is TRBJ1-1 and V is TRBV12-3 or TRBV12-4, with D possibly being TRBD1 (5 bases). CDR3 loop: CASRSVRDTEAFF. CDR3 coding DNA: TGTGCCAGCCGATCCGTCAGGGACACTGAAGCTTTCTTT.